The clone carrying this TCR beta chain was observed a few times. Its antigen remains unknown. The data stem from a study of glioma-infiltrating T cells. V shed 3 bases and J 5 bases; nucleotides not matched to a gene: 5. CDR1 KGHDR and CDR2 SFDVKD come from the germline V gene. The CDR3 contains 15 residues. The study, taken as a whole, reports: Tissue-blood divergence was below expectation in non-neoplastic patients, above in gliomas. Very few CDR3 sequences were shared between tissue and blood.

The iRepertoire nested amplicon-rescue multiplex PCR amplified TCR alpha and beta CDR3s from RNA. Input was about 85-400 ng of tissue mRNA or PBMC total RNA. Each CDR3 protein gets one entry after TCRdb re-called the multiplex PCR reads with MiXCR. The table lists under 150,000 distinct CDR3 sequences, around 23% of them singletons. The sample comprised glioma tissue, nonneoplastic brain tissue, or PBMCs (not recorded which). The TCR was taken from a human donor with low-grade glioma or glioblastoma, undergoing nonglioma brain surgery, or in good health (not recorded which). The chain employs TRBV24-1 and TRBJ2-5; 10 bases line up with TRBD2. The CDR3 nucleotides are TGTGCCACCAGTGATCCGGGACTAGCGACGGAGACCCAGTACTTC. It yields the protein CATSDPGLATETQYF.